This T cell receptor beta chain was identified during a study of shared clonotypes between healthy human individuals. General study points: A limitation of the genetic and exposure-history diversity represented arose from few donors. The study found lower generation probabilities in non-shared clonotypes than in those shared by all four donors. Investigators expected sequencing depth to affect clonotype sharing among donors.

Only CD45RO-negative cells positively selected for CCR7 counted as naive CD8 cells, so terminally differentiated effector memory CD45RA+ cells were excluded. Here immunoSEQ multiplex PCR was the method, and the copy in TCRdb shows in-frame clones only, minus some. The table records almost 700,000 clones, around 90% of them present only once. The CDR3 sequence is 16 residues long. Germline V gene sequence: CDR1 SGHRS, CDR2 YFSETQ. With 0 bases clipped from V and 5 bases from J, the junction kept 5 bases outside the gene matches. This clone was counted once. Antigen specificity is unknown. Material for sequencing was naive CD8+ T cells sorted from blood. This sequence was found in a man aged 30 to 39 in good health. This chain links TRBV5-1 with TRBJ2-7, with 13 positions matching TRBD2. CDR3: CASSLAGTSGTDEQYF. In DNA form, the CDR3 reads TGCGCCAGCAGCTTGGCCGGGACTAGCGGGACCGACGAGCAGTACTTC. Filled out from reference TRBV5-1 and TRBJ2-7, the complete variable domain reads KAGVTQTPRYLIKTRGQQVTLSCSPISGHRSVSWYQQTPGQGLQFLFEYFSETQRNKGNFPGRFSGRQFSNSRSEMNVSTLELGDSALYLCASSLAGTSGTDEQYFGPGTRLTVT.